The T cell receptor beta chain under discussion was sequenced for a study of blood T cell repertoires in COVID-19. Libraries were prepared by immunoSEQ multiplex PCR; TCRdb keeps only in-frame clonotypes and omits some of them. The sample holds fewer than 100,000 clones, around nine tenths seen once. This CDR3 is built from 19 residues. The specimen sequenced was peripheral blood. V is TRBV21-1 and J is TRBJ1-5. TRBV21-1 is a listed pseudogene. This receptor was obtained from a middle-aged man with acute or convalescent COVID-19. The CDR3 DNA follows: TGTGCCAGCAGCCCCTACCGGTTTAAGGGTCGGGGTAACAATCAGCCCCAGCATTTT. It encodes CASSPYRFKGRGNNQPQHF.